Detailed here is one T cell receptor (beta chain). Its antigen target is currently unknown. Base-call qualities are not available, and no considerably larger clone is one nucleotide away. The CDR3 covers 15 residues, taking in both the cysteine and the phenylalanine. Solely the CDR3 DNA is kept, with 45 bases framed from the first base. CDR1 LGHNA and CDR2 YSLEER were looked up in the germline V gene. The data belong to a study of blood T cells in healthy people across ages (dated by TCRdb to 2015 to 2017). Regarding the complete study: In model experiments, template switching captured about one uniquely barcoded TCR beta cDNA molecule for every two T cells. The study measured age-related changes in TCR beta repertoire diversity using deep sequencing normalized with unique cDNA molecular identifiers. Four age groups were formed from the donors: young (average 16 years), middle-aged (more than 35), aged (about 68) and long-lived (less than 85). To avoid experimental bias, donors of different ages were randomly spread across the sequencing lanes. The study analyzed two additional independent replicas of 1 million unique cDNA reads from the same blood draw for two donors, one aged 18 to 29 and one aged 80 or older. General conclusions and limits of the study: Compared with the aged group, the long-lived group had more naive CD4+ T cells, fewer expanded clones and increased TCR diversity, suggesting age selection. Observed TCR beta diversity per million T cells fell roughly linearly with age, and a significant reduction was already apparent by age around 36. Donor CMV infection status was unknown, potentially confounding age-related changes in expanded clonotypes. Observed TCR beta diversity correlated strongly with the percentage of naive T cells measured by flow cytometry. Estimates of total diversity from one million sequenced T cells were regarded as lower bounds and underestimates. Bulk unsorted PBMC profiling prevented conclusive comparison of naive and antigen-experienced compartments.

The library was generated by 5' RACE. For sequencing, an Illumina HiSeq 2500 was employed. A second about 7 to 12 cycle PCR used a sample-barcoded 5' primer and a J-beta primer mix. A unique molecular identifier was introduced onto each TCR beta cDNA molecule by a template-switch 5' adaptor carrying 12 random nucleotides. At least 3 million CDR3-containing paired-end reads were obtained from each sample. The Mint cDNA synthesis kit, primed by a TRBC-specific oligonucleotide, was used to synthesize first-strand cDNA from all RNA. All cDNA was treated with uracil-DNA glycosylase and then went through a first 18-cycle PCR with the universal primers M1SS and BC2_uni_R. The paper's data handling went like this. Normalization of each sample was performed by random selection of 1 million high-quality reads, each carrying a distinct molecular identifier. Reads sharing molecular identifiers were discarded rather than binned into consensus sequences. CDR3 identification, clonotype clustering and error correction used MiTCR with a Q25 quality threshold and the strictest error-elimination algorithm. A nonparametric unseen species model with Euler transformation was used to estimate a lower bound on total TCR beta diversity. TCRdb's own reprocessing of the public reads used fastp at Q25 and MiXCR and kept productive beta chains. All rows with the same CDR3 protein become a single entry with the most common DNA and genes. These V and J calls originate from TCRdb's pipeline instead of the authors' own analysis. Present in this sample are 1,500,000 or so distinct CDR3 sequences, roughly 60% of which were seen just once. The biggest ten clones account for about 6.7% of the sample.

Donors were roughly 40 systemically healthy Caucasian individuals from Russia aged roughly 6 to 100 years. Each donor gave ten milliliters of peripheral blood, collected into EDTA-treated Vacutainer tubes. Ficoll-Paque density-gradient centrifugation was used to isolate PBMCs, with at least 7 million per sample. Total RNA was extracted from PBMCs with Trizol reagent, with at least 6 micrograms obtained per sample. For every donor, an aliquot of PBMCs went through flow cytometry to measure the percentages of naive CD45RAhigh/CD27high T cells. Sequenced sample: blood. The rearrangement combines TRBV4-3 with TRBJ2-4, with 8 central nucleotides matching TRBD2. The tail of the sequence fits TRBJ2-7 better, so the J call may be wrong. The receptor's source is a man younger than 35 in good health. The CDR3 amino acid sequence is: CASSQDRRGVYEQYF. The DNA reads as follows: TGCGCCAGCAGCCAAGATCGGCGGGGGGTTTACGAGCAGTACTTC.